Each of the 6 T cell receptor beta chains below was sequenced from the same sample in a study of cytomegalovirus exposure and HLA in healthy donors. Use of 60 Vbeta and 13 Jbeta primers characterized the PCR. TCRdb keeps only in-frame clones here, not all; method: immunoSEQ multiplex PCR. The repertoire holds about 120,000 clones, with around 85% as singletons. What was sequenced was PBMCs. Every receptor here comes from a man aged 18-30 years in good health and CMV-seropositive.

In this sample, this clone turned up a few times. The V gene is TRBV5-6, the J gene TRBJ2-3; 9 bases map to TRBD2. The CDR3 length is 15 residues. The J segment lost 1 base and the V segment lost 5 bases, leaving 5 bases of the junction unmatched. Germline values: CDR1 SGHDT, CDR2 YYEEEE. CDR3 sequence: CASSIRTSGTDTQYF. DNA of the CDR3: TGTGCCAGCAGTATTAGGACTAGCGGCACAGATACGCAGTATTTT.

The genes are TRBV19 and TRBJ1-1; 9 positions match TRBD1. This CDR3 is 14 amino acids long. V lost 4 bases, J lost 6 bases, and 6 bases stayed unmatched. The germline gives CDR1 LNHDA, CDR2 SQIVND (reference sequence). Written as DNA, the CDR3 is TGTGCCAGTAGTAGAGACAGGGGGAAGGCTGAAGCTTTCTTT. Encoded protein: CASSRDRGKAEAFF.

The gene calls are TRBV19 and TRBJ2-3, with 8 bases identical to TRBD2. V trimming: 1 base; J trimming: 8 bases; junction bases outside the gene matches: 8. This CDR3 comprises 15 residues. Germline CDR1 reads LNHDA; CDR2 reads SQIVND (reference sequence). The CDR3 spells CASSIAGIRGGTQYF. The CDR3 nucleotides are TGTGCCAGTAGTATAGCTGGCATCCGGGGGGGTACGCAGTATTTT.

The chain carries TRBV5-1 and TRBJ2-1; 13 bases match TRBD2. The CDR3 is made up of 15 amino acids. V lost 5 bases, J lost 3 bases, and 2 bases stayed unmatched. CDR1 is SGHRS and CDR2 is YFSETQ in the germline V gene. CDR3 sequence: CASRGTSGNYNEQFF. The CDR3 DNA is TGCGCCAGCAGAGGGACTAGCGGGAACTACAATGAGCAGTTCTTC. The full variable domain, its missing parts supplied by reference TRBV5-1 and TRBJ2-1, is KAGVTQTPRYLIKTRGQQVTLSCSPISGHRSVSWYQQTPGQGLQFLFEYFSETQRNKGNFPGRFSGRQFSNSRSEMNVSTLELGDSALYLCASRGTSGNYNEQFFGPGTRLTVL.

J is TRBJ1-1 and V is TRBV6-6, with D uncertain. This CDR3 has 12 amino acids. Germline assignment: CDR1 MNHNY and CDR2 SVGAGI (reference sequence). The CDR3 protein is CAATAANTEAFF. For the CDR3, the DNA is TGTGCTGCAACAGCGGCGAACACTGAAGCTTTCTTT.

This sequence joins TRBV10-2 and TRBJ1-1; 9 nucleotides agree with TRBD1. Germline V CDR1 and CDR2: WSHSY, SAAADI. J was trimmed by 5 bases and V by 8 bases; bases with no gene match: 6. The CDR3 spans 13 residues. The CDR3 sequence: CASQDRGLTEAFF. As DNA, the CDR3 is TGCGCCAGCCAGGACAGGGGTTTAACTGAAGCTTTCTTT.